This T cell receptor (beta chain) was profiled in a study of blood T cell repertoires in COVID-19 (dated by TCRdb to 2018 to 2021). Regarding the research as a whole: Collaborator samples came from the United States, Italy and Spain and covered acute and convalescent phases of COVID-19. The dataset comprised deeply sampled blood TCRbeta repertoires from subjects exposed to, actively infected with, or recovered from COVID-19. The repertoires were made available in a free public database intended to serve as a resource for research on the immune response to SARS-CoV-2. Where available, HLA class I and class II types were taken from metadata supplied by the sample provider and were not determined by assay-based typing. The samples were drawn from two sources: the first 160 participants of the ongoing ImmuneRACE study, and 1,254 subjects contributed by 6 global collaborators. The sample metadata nearly always contained a de-identified subject ID, COVID-19 status, age in years and sex. The material from the prospective study consisted of cDNA or gDNA derived from T cells, B-cell-depleted T cells, or PBMCs.

The collaborating institutions used their own protocols to collect whole blood in K2EDTA tubes. For TCRbeta analysis, collaborators shipped samples as frozen whole blood, isolated PBMCs, or DNA extracted from either of those sample types. The CDR3 measures 14 amino acids from cysteine to phenylalanine. The only DNA kept is the CDR3, 42 bases in frame from the first base. For CDR1 and CDR2, the germline V gene lists WSHSY and SAAADI. Trimming removed 5 bases from V and 5 bases from J, leaving 15 bases between the germline ends. The immunoSEQ Assay, a bias-controlled multiplex PCR, was used to amplify TCRbeta CDR3 regions from genomic DNA. The source study handled its data this way. Nucleated cell counts per sample were estimated from amplification of reference gene primers within the assay. Sequence reads were collapsed and filtered to measure the absolute abundance of every unique TCRbeta CDR3 rearrangement. For each sample, productive Simpson clonality was calculated as the square root of Simpson's diversity index over productive rearrangements. TCRdb mirrors the immuneACCESS table, restricted to in-frame sequences. Some clones are absent from its copies; in checked studies, under half trace to an unresolved V gene, and the reason for the others is unknown. V and J calls and clone size are copied from that table; D and trimming were computed from the DNA. Within this sample are just over 650,000 clones, with 80% to 90% of them counted one time only. Jointly, the top ten make up over 0.2% of the sample.

Study-wide conclusions, independent of this receptor: The quantity of clinical and demographic metadata differed by source and by participant and was supplied without curation.

About this clone: Which antigen it targets is not known. Base qualities are not recorded, but no much larger clone differs from it by a single base.

The sequence was collected from a woman aged 18-29 years with acute or convalescent COVID-19. The V gene is TRBV10-2 and the J gene is TRBJ1-1; TRBD1 is a weak D gene call, 5 bases matching. What was sequenced was peripheral blood. The sequence in DNA is TGCGCCAGCAGTATAAGCGGGGGGGGGACTGAAGCTTTCTTT. Translated, it gives CASSISGGGTEAFF.